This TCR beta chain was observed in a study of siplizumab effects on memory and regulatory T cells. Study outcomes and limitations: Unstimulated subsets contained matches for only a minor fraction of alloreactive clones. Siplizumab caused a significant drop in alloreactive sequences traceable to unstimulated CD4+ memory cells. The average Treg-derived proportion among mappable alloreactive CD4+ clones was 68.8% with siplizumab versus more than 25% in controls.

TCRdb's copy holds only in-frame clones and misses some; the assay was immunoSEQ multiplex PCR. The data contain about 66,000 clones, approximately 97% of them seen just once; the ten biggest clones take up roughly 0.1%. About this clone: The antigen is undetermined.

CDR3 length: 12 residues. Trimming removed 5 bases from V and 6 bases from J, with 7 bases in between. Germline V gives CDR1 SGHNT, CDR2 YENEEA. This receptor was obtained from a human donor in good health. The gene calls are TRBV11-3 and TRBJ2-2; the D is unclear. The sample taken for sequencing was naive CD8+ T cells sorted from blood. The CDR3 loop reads CASSPHPGELFF. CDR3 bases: TGTGCCAGCAGCCCCCATCCCGGGGAGCTGTTTTTT.